A single sample is the source of the 3 T cell receptor beta chains below, sequenced in a study of CD8 T cells in ankylosing spondylitis. Whole-study findings and limits: Blood from ankylosing spondylitis patients appeared to carry a characteristic roughly eight-variant TCR beta motif.

TCRdb called the 5' RACE reads again in MiXCR, with one record for every CDR3 protein. The repertoire holds 450,000 to 550,000 distinct CDR3 sequences, with roughly 5.2% as singletons. Antigens of these TCRs are unknown. Sequencing used blood, either unsorted or a sorted T cell fraction (not recorded which). Receptor source: a male donor with ankylosing spondylitis.

This clonotype showed up many times. V usage is TRBV5-1 and J usage is TRBJ1-1; D is possibly TRBD1 (5 bases). From germline, CDR1 is SGHRS and CDR2 YFSETQ. Trimming took off 4 bases at V and 11 bases at J, with 18 bases between the two ends. The CDR3 contains 13 residues. The chain's CDR3 is CASSDTTGLRAFF. CDR3 bases: TGCGCCAGCAGCGATACTACAGGATTGCGGGCTTTCTTT. Together with reference TRBV5-1 and TRBJ1-1, the CDR3 gives the full variable domain: KAGVTQTPRYLIKTRGQQVTLSCSPISGHRSVSWYQQTPGQGLQFLFEYFSETQRNKGNFPGRFSGRQFSNSRSEMNVSTLELGDSALYLCASSDTTGLRAFFGQGTRLTVV.

This clonotype appeared many times. This chain links TRBV20-1 with TRBJ2-1, with TRBD2 identical over 8 bases. Per germline, CDR1 DFQATT and CDR2 SNEGSKA (reference sequence). This CDR3 comprises 15 residues. J gave up 2 bases and V 4 bases, and 7 bases lay outside the gene matches. CDR3 loop: CSATPRRGAYNEQFF. DNA for the CDR3: TGCAGTGCTACTCCCCGGCGGGGGGCCTACAATGAGCAGTTCTTC.

This clonotype came up many times. The chain is built from TRBV12-3 or TRBV12-4 and TRBJ2-7; D call uncertain. The CDR3 length is 12 residues. With 7 bases removed from V and 3 bases from J, the gap between germline ends came to 10 bases. The CDR3 region has the DNA TGTGCCAGCACCAACTGGGGCTACGAGCAGTACTTC. This codes for CASTNWGYEQYF.